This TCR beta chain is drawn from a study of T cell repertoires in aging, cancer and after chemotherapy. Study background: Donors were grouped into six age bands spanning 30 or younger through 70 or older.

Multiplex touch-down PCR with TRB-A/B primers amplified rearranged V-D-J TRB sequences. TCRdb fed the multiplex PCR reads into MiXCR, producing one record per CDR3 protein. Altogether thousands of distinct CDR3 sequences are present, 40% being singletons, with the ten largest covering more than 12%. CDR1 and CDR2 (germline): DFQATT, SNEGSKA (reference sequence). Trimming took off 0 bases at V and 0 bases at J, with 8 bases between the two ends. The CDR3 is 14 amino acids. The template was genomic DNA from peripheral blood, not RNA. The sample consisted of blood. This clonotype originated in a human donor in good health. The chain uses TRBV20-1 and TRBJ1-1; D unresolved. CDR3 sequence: CSARDVIMNTEAFF. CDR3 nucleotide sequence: TGCAGTGCTAGAGACGTCATCATGAACACTGAAGCTTTCTTT.